These 24 T cell receptor beta chains were sequenced from one sample in a study of CXCR3-negative and CXCR3-positive naive CD8 T cells (dated by TCRdb to between 2017 and 2020). These receptors have no known antigen. Sequencing relied on a NextSeq 550. The Human TCR Profiling Kit (MiLaboratory) was used to make UMI-labeled 5' RACE TRB cDNA libraries. The reads, reprocessed by TCRdb, yield one row per CDR3 protein sequence and no DNA. This sample's clone table shows about 120,000 distinct CDR3 sequences. The ten most abundant clones make up around 0.62% of the sample. Paper-wide results and their limitations: TRB CDR3s from CXCR3-positive naive cells showed higher hydrophobicity (lower Kidera factor 4), lower energy, and higher strength and volume indices than CXCR3-negative naive cells.

Sample: naive CXCR3+ CD8+ T cells from blood. The cell subset or site tag for this specimen amounts to: CD45RO-CCR7+CD27+CD95- naive CD8+ T cells expressing CXCR3 (TNR3+). The receptor source for this set is a human donor in good health. Some clones in this sample may be carry-over from other donors' samples.

The chain uses TRBV28 and TRBJ2-7; TCRdb calls TRBD2, which cannot be checked without DNA. The CDR3 has 15 amino acids. Germline loops: CDR1 MDHEN, CDR2 SYDVKM. The CDR3 reads CASSLVAESSYEQCF.

V and J are TRBV29-1 and TRBJ2-3; without DNA, the TCRdb call of TRBD1 cannot be checked. The length of the CDR3 is 16 residues. CDR1 and CDR2 (germline): SQVTM, ANQGSEA. The CDR3 sequence is CSVELGGARTTDTQYF.

This chain joins TRBV7-2 and TRBJ1-4; TCRdb picks TRBD1, but there is no DNA to check that call. The germline CDR1 and CDR2 sequences are SGHTA and FQGNSA. This CDR3 spans 15 amino acids. This CDR3 is CASSWTPGSNEKLFF.

This rearrangement joins TRBV7-2 to TRBJ2-1; TCRdb names TRBD2, which stays unverified in the absence of DNA. This CDR3 has 15 residues. Germline CDR1 reads SGHTA; CDR2 reads FQGNSA. CDR3 sequence reads: CASSLDGRAWDEQFF.

The chain combines TRBV2 with TRBJ2-3; TCRdb returns TRBD1, unconfirmable since there is no DNA. This CDR3 contains 15 residues. Germline V CDR1 and CDR2: SNHLY, FYNNEI. This chain's CDR3 is CASSPMGAGTDTQYF.

This chain joins TRBV14 and TRBJ2-1. CDR3 size: 15 residues. Germline CDR1 is SGHDN and CDR2 is FVKESK. The CDR3 loop is CASSPSSRLGNEQFF. Filled out from reference TRBV14 and TRBJ2-1, the complete variable domain reads EAGVTQFPSHSVIEKGQTVTLRCDPISGHDNLYWYRRVMGKEIKFLLHFVKESKQDESGMPNNRFLAERTGGTYSTLKVQPAELEDSGVYFCASSPSSRLGNEQFFGPGTRLTVL.

The J gene is TRBJ2-7, the V gene TRBV11-2. In germline, CDR1 is SGHAT, CDR2 FQNNGV. This CDR3 spans 14 amino acids. Here the CDR3 reads CASSIAVTTYEQYF.

The J gene is TRBJ2-3, the V gene TRBV4-1; TCRdb reports TRBD2, a call that lacks DNA to check it against. The CDR3 totals 16 residues. Germline V lookup: CDR1 MGHRA, CDR2 YSYEKL. CDR3 region: CASSLVAGGYTDTQYF.

The chain couples TRBV7-9 to TRBJ2-7. Per germline, CDR1 SEHNR and CDR2 FQNEAQ (reference sequence). This CDR3 has 15 amino acids. This CDR3 is CASSLENHLLGEQYF. Drawing the rest from reference TRBV7-9 and TRBJ2-7, the complete variable domain is DTGVSQNPRHKITKRGQNVTFRCDPISEHNRLYWYRQTLGQGPEFLTYFQNEAQLEKSRLLSDRFSAERPKGSFSTLEIQRTEQGDSAMYLCASSLENHLLGEQYFGPGTRLTVT.

J is TRBJ2-1 and V is TRBV20-1; TCRdb picks TRBD2, but there is no DNA to check that call. Germline assignment: CDR1 DFQATT and CDR2 SNEGSKA (reference sequence). The length of the CDR3 is 15 residues. The CDR3 reads CSAPTSGRVYNEQFF.

The chain links TRBV12-5 to TRBJ2-1; TCRdb's D call of TRBD1 is untestable without DNA. The length of the CDR3 is 13 residues. Germline CDR1 and CDR2: LGHNT and FRNRAP. CDR3 sequence: CASGLIPGNEQFF.

The chain couples TRBV5-6 to TRBJ2-1; the TCRdb call, TRBD2, lacks DNA for checking. The CDR3 extends over 15 amino acids. Germline V lookup: CDR1 SGHDT, CDR2 YYEEEE. The CDR3 sequence: CASSSGLAGAYEQFF.

The rearrangement joins TRBV15 to TRBJ1-1. The germline gives CDR1 LNHNV, CDR2 YYDKDF (reference sequence). This CDR3 has 13 residues. This CDR3 is CATSRDRRTEAFF.

The chain joins TRBV7-2 to TRBJ2-1; TCRdb's D gene call, TRBD2, goes unchecked for lack of DNA. CDR1 and CDR2 (germline): SGHTA, FQGNSA. The CDR3 runs 16 residues. The CDR3 region is CASSSPLAGGWNEQFF. Together with reference TRBV7-2 and TRBJ2-1, the CDR3 gives the full variable domain: GAGVSQSPSNKVTEKGKDVELRCDPISGHTALYWYRQSLGQGLEFLIYFQGNSAPDKSGLPSDRFSAERTGGSVSTLTIQRTQQEDSAVYLCASSSPLAGGWNEQFFGPGTRLTVL.

This chain joins TRBV7-8 and TRBJ2-1. The CDR3 contains 13 residues. Germline CDR1 is SGHVS and CDR2 is FQNEAQ. CDR3: CASSLAGLAEQFF.

CDR3 loop: CASSQETLNTGELFF. The chain employs TRBV4-3 and TRBJ2-2. The CDR3 covers 15 residues. The V gene's germline CDR1 is LGHNA and CDR2 YSLEER.

The rearrangement links TRBV29-1 to TRBJ2-1; TCRdb gives TRBD1 as the D gene, but with no DNA this cannot be confirmed. CDR1 is SQVTM, CDR2 ANQGSEA, per germline. This CDR3 spans 14 amino acids. The CDR3 region is CSVDEPPNYNEQFF.

The CDR3 protein is CASSSLAGVLTDTQYF. The V gene is TRBV27, the J gene TRBJ2-3; TCRdb's D gene call, TRBD2, goes unchecked for lack of DNA. The CDR3 has 16 residues. Germline CDR1 MNHEY, CDR2 SMNVEV (reference sequence).

This chain links TRBV7-6 with TRBJ1-1; TCRdb's D gene call, TRBD1, goes unchecked for lack of DNA. Germline CDR1 reads SGHVS; CDR2 reads FNYEAQ. The CDR3 contains 14 residues. CDR3 in amino acids: CASSLVARDTEAFF.

This chain joins TRBV18 and TRBJ1-1; checking the TCRdb D call of TRBD1 is not possible without DNA. Germline CDR1 KGHSH, CDR2 LQKENI. This CDR3 comprises 19 residues. The CDR3 spells CASSATPGQETLRGTEAFF.

The chain links TRBV20-1 to TRBJ2-3; TCRdb picks TRBD1, but there is no DNA to check that call. The length of the CDR3 is 13 residues. CDR1 and CDR2 from the germline V gene are DFQATT and SNEGSKA (reference sequence). CDR3 sequence: CSASGDSTDTQYF.

V usage is TRBV7-9 and J usage is TRBJ1-1. The CDR3 spans 14 residues. Per the germline V gene, CDR1 is SEHNR and CDR2 is FQNEAQ (reference sequence). CDR3 protein: CASSFPGSNTEAFF. Based on the CDR3 plus reference TRBV7-9 and TRBJ1-1, the full variable domain is DTGVSQNPRHKITKRGQNVTFRCDPISEHNRLYWYRQTLGQGPEFLTYFQNEAQLEKSRLLSDRFSAERPKGSFSTLEIQRTEQGDSAMYLCASSFPGSNTEAFFGQGTRLTVV.

The chain recombines TRBV10-1 with TRBJ2-2; TCRdb gives TRBD2 as the D gene, but with no DNA this cannot be confirmed. The CDR3 sequence is 17 residues long. CDR1 and CDR2 (germline): WNHNN, SYGVQD (reference sequence). CDR3 loop: CASSGERAGVRTGELFF.

The CDR3 is CASSSSWDRIPADYGYTF. This sequence joins TRBV7-9 and TRBJ1-2; TCRdb lists TRBD1, though no DNA is available to test this call. Germline V gives CDR1 SEHNR, CDR2 FQNEAQ (reference sequence). This CDR3 contains 18 residues.